This T cell receptor beta chain was identified in a study of STAT5B mutations in CD4+ large granular lymphocyte leukemia. General study findings and limits: Patient CD4-sorted repertoires looked more clonal than healthy CD4+ repertoires, even without putative leukemic clones. Top patient clones used TRBV06 genes more often: 8/27 versus 2/35 in controls. Main leukemic clonotypes were patient-specific, but 25% appeared at low frequency elsewhere.

Controls came from buffy coats of healthy blood donors. The germline gives CDR1 MNHEY, CDR2 SVGAGI. The V and J ends lost 1 base and 5 bases respectively, with 10 bases between them. This CDR3 is 14 amino acids long. As regards this clone: The antigen is undetermined.

TCRdb's table, derived via immunoSEQ multiplex PCR, lists solely in-frame clones and lacks some. The sample includes fewer than 40,000 clones, about 81% seen only once; the top ten take 2.5%. The sequenced material came from CD4+ T cells from blood buffy coats. The chain links TRBV6-5 to TRBJ2-3, with D perhaps TRBD1 (5 bases). The origin of this receptor is a human donor in good health. CDR3 amino acids: CASSYLGVGDTQYF. The CDR3 region has the DNA TGTGCCAGCAGTTACTTAGGGGTGGGAGATACGCAGTATTTT.